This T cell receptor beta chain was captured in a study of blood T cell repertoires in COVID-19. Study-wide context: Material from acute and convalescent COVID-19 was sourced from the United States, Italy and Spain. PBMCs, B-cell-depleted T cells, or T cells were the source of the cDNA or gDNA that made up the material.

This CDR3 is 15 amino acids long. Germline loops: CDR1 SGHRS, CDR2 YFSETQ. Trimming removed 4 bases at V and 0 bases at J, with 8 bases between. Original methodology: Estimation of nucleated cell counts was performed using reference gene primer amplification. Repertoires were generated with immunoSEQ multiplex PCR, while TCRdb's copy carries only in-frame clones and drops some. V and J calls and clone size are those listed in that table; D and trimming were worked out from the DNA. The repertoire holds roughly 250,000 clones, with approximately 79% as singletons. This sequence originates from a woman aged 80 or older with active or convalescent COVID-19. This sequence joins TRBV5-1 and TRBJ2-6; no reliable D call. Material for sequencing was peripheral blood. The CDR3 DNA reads TGCGCCAGCAGCGAAACTCGCTCTGGGGCCAACGTCCTGACTTTC. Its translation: CASSETRSGANVLTF.